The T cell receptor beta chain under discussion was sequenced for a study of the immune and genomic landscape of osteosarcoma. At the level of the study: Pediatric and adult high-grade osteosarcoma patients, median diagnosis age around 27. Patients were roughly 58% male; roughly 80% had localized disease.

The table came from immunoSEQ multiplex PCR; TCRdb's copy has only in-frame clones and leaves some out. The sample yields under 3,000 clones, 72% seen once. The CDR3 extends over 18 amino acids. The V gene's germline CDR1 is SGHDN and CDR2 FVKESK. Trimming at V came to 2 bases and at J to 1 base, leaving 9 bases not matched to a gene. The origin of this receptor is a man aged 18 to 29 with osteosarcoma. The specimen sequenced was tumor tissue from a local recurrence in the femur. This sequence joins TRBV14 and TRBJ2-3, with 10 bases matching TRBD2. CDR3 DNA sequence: TGTGCCAGCAGCCAATCCACTAGCGGGGCCTACCGCACAGATACGCAGTATTTT. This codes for CASSQSTSGAYRTDTQYF.